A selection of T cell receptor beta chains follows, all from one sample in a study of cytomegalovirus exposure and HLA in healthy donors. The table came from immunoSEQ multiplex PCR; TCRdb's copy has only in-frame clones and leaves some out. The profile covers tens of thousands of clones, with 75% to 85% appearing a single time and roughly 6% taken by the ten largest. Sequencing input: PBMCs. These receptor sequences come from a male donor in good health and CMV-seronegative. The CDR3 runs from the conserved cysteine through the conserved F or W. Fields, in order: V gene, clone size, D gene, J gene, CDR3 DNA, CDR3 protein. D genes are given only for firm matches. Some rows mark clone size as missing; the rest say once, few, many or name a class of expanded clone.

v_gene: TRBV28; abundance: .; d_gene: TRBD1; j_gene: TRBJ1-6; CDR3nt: TGTGCCAGCAGTTTACACTCCAGACAGGGGAATAATTCACCCCTCCACTTT; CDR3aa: CASSLHSRQGNNSPLHF
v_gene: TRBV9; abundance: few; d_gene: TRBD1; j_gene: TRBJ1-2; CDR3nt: TGTGCCAGCAGCGTAACCTGGACAGGGGGAAACGGCTACACCTTC; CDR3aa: CASSVTWTGGNGYTF
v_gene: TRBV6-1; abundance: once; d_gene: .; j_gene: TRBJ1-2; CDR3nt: TGTGCCAGCAGTGAACGGTGGTCAAGAGGCTACACCTTC; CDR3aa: CASSERWSRGYTF
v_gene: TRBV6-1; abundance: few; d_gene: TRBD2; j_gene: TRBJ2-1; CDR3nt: TGTGCCAGCAGTTTACTAGCGGGAGTTGCCAATGAGCAGTTCTTC; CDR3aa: CASSLLAGVANEQFF
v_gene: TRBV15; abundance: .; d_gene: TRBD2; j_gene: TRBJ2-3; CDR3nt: TGTGCCACCAGCAGAGCGGCGGTAGCGGGGATCACAGATACGCAGTATTTT; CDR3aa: CATSRAAVAGITDTQYF
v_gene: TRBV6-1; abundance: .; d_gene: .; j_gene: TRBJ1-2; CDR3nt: TGTGCCAGCAGTGAGGGGGCAGACTATGGCTACACCTTC; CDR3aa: CASSEGADYGYTF
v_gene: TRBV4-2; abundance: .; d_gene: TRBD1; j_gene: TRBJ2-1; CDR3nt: TGTGCCAGCAGCCAACCAGACAGGGGCTCCTACAATGAGCAGTTCTTC; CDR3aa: CASSQPDRGSYNEQFF
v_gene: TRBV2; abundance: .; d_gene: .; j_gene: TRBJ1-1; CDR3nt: TGTGCCAGCAGGTGGGCCATGAACACTGAAGCTTTCTTT; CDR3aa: CASRWAMNTEAFF
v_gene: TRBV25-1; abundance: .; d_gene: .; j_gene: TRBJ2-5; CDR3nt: TGTGCCAGCAGCCCAGTAGTGGGGACTCAAGAGACCCAGTACTTC; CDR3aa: CASSPVVGTQETQYF
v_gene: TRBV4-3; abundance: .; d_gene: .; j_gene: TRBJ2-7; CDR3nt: TGCGCCAGCAGCCAAGAGGGGAATCAGGGCTACGAGCAGTACTTC; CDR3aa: CASSQEGNQGYEQYF
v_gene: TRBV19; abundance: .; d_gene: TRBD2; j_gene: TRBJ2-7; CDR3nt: TGTGCCAGTAGTACTACTAGCGGGGGGACTCATTTACACTACGAGCAGTACTTC; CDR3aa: CASSTTSGGTHLHYEQYF
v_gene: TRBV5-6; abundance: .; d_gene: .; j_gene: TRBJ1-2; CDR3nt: TGTGCCAGCAGCTGGGGAGATGGCTACACCTTC; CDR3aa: CASSWGDGYTF
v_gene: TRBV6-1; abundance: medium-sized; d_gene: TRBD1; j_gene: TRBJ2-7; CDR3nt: TGTGCCAGCAGGGGACAGGGGTACGAGCAGTACTTC; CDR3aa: CASRGQGYEQYF
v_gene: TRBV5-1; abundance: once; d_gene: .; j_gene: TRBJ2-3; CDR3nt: TGCGCCAGCAGCTTGTCAGAACCGAATACGCAGTATTTT; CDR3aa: CASSLSEPNTQYF
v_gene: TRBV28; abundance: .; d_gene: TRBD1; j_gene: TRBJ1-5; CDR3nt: TGTGCCAGCAGTATCGGGACAGGGCGTAATCAGCCCCAGCATTTT; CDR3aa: CASSIGTGRNQPQHF
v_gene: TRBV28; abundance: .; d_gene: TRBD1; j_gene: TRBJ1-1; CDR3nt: TGTGCCAGCAGTTTCCCCCCACAGGGGCACACTGAAGCTTTCTTT; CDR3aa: CASSFPPQGHTEAFF
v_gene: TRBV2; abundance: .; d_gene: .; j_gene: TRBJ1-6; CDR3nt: TGTGCCAGCGGTGCGGTGGGCGGGGGGGGCTATAATTCACCCCTCCACTTT; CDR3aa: CASGAVGGGGYNSPLHF
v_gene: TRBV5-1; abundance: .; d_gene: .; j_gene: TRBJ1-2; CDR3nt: TGCGCCAGCAGCTTGGTGCCTAACTCGGACTATGGCTACACCTTC; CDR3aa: CASSLVPNSDYGYTF
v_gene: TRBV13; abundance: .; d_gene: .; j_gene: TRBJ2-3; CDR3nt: TGTGCCAGCAGCTTAGCTAGCTCCGCAGATACGCAGTATTTT; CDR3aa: CASSLASSADTQYF
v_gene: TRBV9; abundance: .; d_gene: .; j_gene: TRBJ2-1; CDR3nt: TGTGCCAGCAGCGTGGAGGGGGGGCCTCACAATGAGCAGTTCTTC; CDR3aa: CASSVEGGPHNEQFF
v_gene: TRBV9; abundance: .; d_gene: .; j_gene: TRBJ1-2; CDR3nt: TGTGCCAGCAGCGTATCAGGCCATTATGGCTACACCTTC; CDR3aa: CASSVSGHYGYTF
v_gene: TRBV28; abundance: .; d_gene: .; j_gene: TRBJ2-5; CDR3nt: TGTGCCAGCAGTCCTACGGGGGGCGAAGAGACCCAGTACTTC; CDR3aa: CASSPTGGEETQYF
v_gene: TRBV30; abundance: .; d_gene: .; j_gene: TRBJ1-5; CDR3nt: TGTGCCTGGAGTGTAGGCCAGGGGAATCAGCCCCAGCATTTT; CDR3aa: CAWSVGQGNQPQHF
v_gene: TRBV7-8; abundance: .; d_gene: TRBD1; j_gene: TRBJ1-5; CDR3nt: TGTGCCAGCAGCCGGGACAGGGGGCAGAGACAGCCCCAGCATTTT; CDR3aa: CASSRDRGQRQPQHF
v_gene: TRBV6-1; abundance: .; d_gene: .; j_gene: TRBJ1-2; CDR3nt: TGTGCCAGCAGCGAAGAAGCCCTTCGGGGGTATGGCTACACCTTC; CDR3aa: CASSEEALRGYGYTF
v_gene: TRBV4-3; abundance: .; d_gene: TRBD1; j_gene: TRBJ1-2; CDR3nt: TGCGCCAGCAGCCAAGAATTTACGGGACAGTATGTTACTGGCTACACCTTC; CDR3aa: CASSQEFTGQYVTGYTF
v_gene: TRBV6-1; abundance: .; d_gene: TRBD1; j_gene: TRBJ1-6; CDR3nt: TGTGCCAGCAGCCTCCAGGGGGGTAGTAATTCACCCCTCCACTTT; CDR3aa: CASSLQGGSNSPLHF
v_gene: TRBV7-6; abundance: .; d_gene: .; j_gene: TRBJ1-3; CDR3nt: TGTGCCAGCAGCGCATTCCCCGACAGACGGCTTCTAGACAACTCTGGAAACACCATATATTTT; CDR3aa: CASSAFPDRRLLDNSGNTIYF